Shown below are 5 T cell receptor beta chains from a single sample sequenced in a study of spatial heterogeneity in lung cancer. Overall study results and limits: Tracking of tumor mutation counts was seen in expanded intratumoral alpha and beta TCR counts.

The antigens for these receptors are not known. Described time point: sample taken at primary tumor resection. TCRdb passed the 5' RACE reads through MiXCR, listing each CDR3 protein once. The repertoire holds fewer than 15,000 distinct CDR3 sequences, about 3% seen once, with 17% in the top ten. Sequenced here: lung tumor tissue, sampled at surgery. The receptor source for this set is a male donor with early-stage non-small cell lung cancer.

The chain is built from TRBV6-6 and TRBJ1-2; weak D call: TRBD1 (6 bases). Germline CDR1 MNHNY, CDR2 SVGAGI (reference sequence). V was cut by 6 bases and J by 7 bases, with 15 bases left in between. The CDR3 is 13 residues long. This chain's CDR3 is CASSLTEGGGYTF. CDR3 nucleotide sequence: TGTGCCAGCAGCTTGACGGAAGGGGGTGGCTACACCTTC.

The chain employs TRBV5-5 and TRBJ1-2; 10 bases are a match to TRBD1. CDR1 and CDR2 from the germline V gene are SGHKS and YYEKEE (reference sequence). The CDR3 is 15 residues long. The J segment lost 4 bases and the V segment lost 4 bases, leaving 7 bases of the junction unmatched. CDR3 residues: CASSLTGTGVYGYTF. The CDR3 DNA sequence: TGTGCCAGCAGCCTCACCGGGACAGGGGTCTATGGCTACACCTTC.

This clonotype was picked up many times. V and J are TRBV11-2 and TRBJ2-7, with D perhaps matching TRBD2 (6 bases). Germline V lookup: CDR1 SGHAT, CDR2 FQNNGV. This CDR3 has 20 amino acids. Trimming left V 0 bases short and J 7 bases short, with 31 bases between. The CDR3 DNA reads as TGTGCCAGCAGCTTAGATTCGGCCAGACTAGGACGGGGATTGCGAGGGGAGCAGTACTTC. Its protein product is CASSLDSARLGRGLRGEQYF.

This clonotype was recorded at least ten times. For the CDR3, the DNA is TGTGCCAGCAGCTTCGACGGGGGGGCGGCGGATACGCAGTATTTT. Its protein is CASSFDGGAADTQYF. The chain joins TRBV7-8 to TRBJ2-3; 8 bases are a match to TRBD2. There are 15 residues in the CDR3. Germline CDR1 is SGHVS and CDR2 is FQNEAQ. Trimming removed 3 bases from V and 6 bases from J; junction bases left unmatched: 8.

In its sample, this clonotype was seen many times. V gene TRBV5-4 combines with J gene TRBJ1-1; D gene ambiguous. Trimming cost V 0 bases and J 5 bases, with 8 bases left between them. The CDR3 totals 13 residues. CDR1 SGHNT and CDR2 YYREEE come from the germline V gene (reference sequence). The CDR3 loop reads CASSLEGGTEAFF. Written as DNA, the CDR3 is TGTGCCAGCAGCTTGGAGGGAGGTACTGAAGCTTTCTTT. The variable domain in full, completed from reference TRBV5-4 and TRBJ1-1, reads ETGVTQSPTHLIKTRGQQVTLRCSSQSGHNTVSWYQQALGQGPQFIFQYYREEENGRGNFPPRFSGLQFPNYSSELNVNALELDDSALYLCASSLEGGTEAFFGQGTRLTVV.